The rows below give T cell receptor beta chains drawn from one sample of a study of vaccination effects on CD4 cells after COVID-19. Antigen specificity for these receptors is unknown. Only in-frame clones appear in the TCRdb table, and some are missing; sequencing was by immunoSEQ multiplex PCR. The data contain 70,000 to 85,000 clones, around 77% of them singletons. This material consisted of CD4+ T cells from PBMCs cultured without peptide, taken before COVID-19 vaccination. The receptors come from a human donor who received a COVID-19 vaccine. Both conserved end residues are part of each CDR3. The D gene is left open where the match is weak. Clone sizes are given selectively: once, few, many, or a class where the clone is expanded.

D	size	V	J	CDR3	DNA
.	.	TRBV18	TRBJ1-5	CASSLRTGDTQPQHF	TGTGCCAGCTCACTCCGGACGGGGGACACTCAGCCCCAGCATTTT
.	.	TRBV5-1	TRBJ2-3	CASSLDQRGTDTQYF	TGCGCCAGCAGCTTGGACCAGCGGGGCACAGATACGCAGTATTTT
.	.	TRBV5-1	TRBJ1-4	CASSTLGQQQNEKLFF	TGCGCCAGCAGCACCCTCGGCCAGCAGCAAAATGAAAAACTGTTTTTT
.	once	TRBV24-1	TRBJ2-1	CATSDRDTGSSSYNEQFF	TGTGCCACCAGTGATAGGGATACAGGGTCATCCTCGTACAATGAGCAGTTCTTC
TRBD1	.	TRBV2	TRBJ1-4	CASREVYLLTGNINEKLFF	TGTGCCAGCAGGGAGGTTTATCTACTGACAGGGAACATTAATGAAAAACTGTTTTTT
.	.	TRBV5-6	TRBJ2-5	CASSNSRGHQETQYF	TGTGCCAGCAGCAATTCCCGGGGGCACCAAGAGACCCAGTACTTC
.	.	TRBV11-3	TRBJ2-5	CASSKTPHSGMETQYF	TGTGCCAGCAGCAAAACCCCCCATTCTGGGATGGAGACCCAGTACTTC
.	.	TRBV30	TRBJ1-2	CAWMAGVWIGGYTF	TGTGCCTGGATGGCAGGGGTGTGGATCGGTGGCTACACCTTC
.	.	TRBV7-3	TRBJ2-5	CASSLDPLETQYF	TGTGCCAGCAGCTTAGACCCCCTTGAGACCCAGTACTTC
.	.	TRBV12-3/TRBV12-4	TRBJ2-5	CASSLLRETQYF	TGTGCCAGCAGTTTATTACGGGAGACCCAGTACTTC
.	.	TRBV7-2	TRBJ2-2	CASSSTHTGELFF	TGTGCCAGCAGCTCCACCCACACCGGGGAGCTGTTTTTT
.	.	TRBV28	TRBJ1-2	CASSQGPITLNYGYTF	TGTGCCAGCAGCCAGGGACCCATAACATTAAACTATGGCTACACCTTC
.	.	TRBV28	TRBJ1-5	CASNQFGRGGNQPQHF	TGTGCCAGCAATCAGTTTGGTCGCGGAGGCAATCAGCCCCAGCATTTT
TRBD2	few	TRBV5-1	TRBJ2-3	CASSFLGGRGTDTQYF	TGCGCCAGCAGCTTTCTGGGAGGGCGAGGCACAGATACGCAGTATTTT
.	.	TRBV30	TRBJ2-1	CAWSWDTYNEQFF	TGTGCCTGGAGTTGGGACACTTACAATGAGCAGTTCTTC
TRBD1	.	TRBV7-9	TRBJ1-1	CASSLQGAGTEAFF	TGTGCCAGCAGCTTACAGGGGGCTGGCACTGAAGCTTTCTTT
.	.	TRBV5-1	TRBJ1-3	CASSLGQYGNTIYF	TGCGCCAGCAGCTTGGGACAGTACGGAAACACCATATATTTT
TRBD2	once	TRBV28	TRBJ2-1	CASSLDGRGGIDNEQFF	TGTGCCAGCAGTTTGGATGGACGCGGGGGGATAGACAATGAGCAGTTCTTC
TRBD1	.	TRBV5-6	TRBJ1-3	CASSLAQGGGNTIYF	TGTGCCAGCAGCTTGGCGCAGGGGGGGGGAAACACCATATATTTT
.	.	TRBV3-1/TRBV3-2	TRBJ2-3	CASSQDGTAGGDTQYF	TGTGCCAGCAGCCAAGATGGCACGGCGGGTGGGGATACGCAGTATTTT
.	.	TRBV21-1	TRBJ1-5	CASSPKGLGNQPQHF	TGTGCCAGCTCCCCAAAGGGCTTAGGCAATCAGCCCCAGCATTTT
TRBD1	.	TRBV11-1	TRBJ1-2	CASSPKTGGYGYTF	TGTGCCAGCAGCCCTAAGACAGGGGGATATGGCTACACCTTC
TRBD1	.	TRBV6-5	TRBJ2-5	CASSYSQAGGRETQYF	TGTGCCAGCAGTTACTCACAAGCAGGGGGCCGGGAGACCCAGTACTTC
TRBD1	.	TRBV6-5	TRBJ1-5	CASSYSGTDNQPQHF	TGTGCCAGCAGTTACTCTGGGACAGATAATCAGCCCCAGCATTTT
.	.	TRBV30	TRBJ1-1	CAWSVGRLNTEAFF	TGTGCCTGGAGTGTGGGACGCCTTAACACTGAAGCTTTCTTT
.	once	TRBV7-2	TRBJ2-2	CASSSSSVLNTGELFF	TGTGCCAGCAGCTCCTCTAGCGTGTTGAACACCGGGGAGCTGTTTTTT
.	.	TRBV2	TRBJ1-2	CASILSYGYTF	TGTGCCAGCATCCTCTCATATGGCTACACCTTC
.	.	TRBV3-1/TRBV3-2	TRBJ2-3	CASSQDSGDTQYF	TGTGCCAGCAGCCAAGACTCAGGAGATACGCAGTATTTT
.	.	TRBV3-1/TRBV3-2	TRBJ2-2	CASSPRAGELFF	TGTGCCAGCAGCCCGAGGGCCGGGGAGCTGTTTTTT
TRBD2	.	TRBV24-1	TRBJ2-1	CATSDGTSGGIGNEQFF	TGTGCCACCAGTGATGGTACTAGCGGGGGGATTGGCAATGAGCAGTTCTTC